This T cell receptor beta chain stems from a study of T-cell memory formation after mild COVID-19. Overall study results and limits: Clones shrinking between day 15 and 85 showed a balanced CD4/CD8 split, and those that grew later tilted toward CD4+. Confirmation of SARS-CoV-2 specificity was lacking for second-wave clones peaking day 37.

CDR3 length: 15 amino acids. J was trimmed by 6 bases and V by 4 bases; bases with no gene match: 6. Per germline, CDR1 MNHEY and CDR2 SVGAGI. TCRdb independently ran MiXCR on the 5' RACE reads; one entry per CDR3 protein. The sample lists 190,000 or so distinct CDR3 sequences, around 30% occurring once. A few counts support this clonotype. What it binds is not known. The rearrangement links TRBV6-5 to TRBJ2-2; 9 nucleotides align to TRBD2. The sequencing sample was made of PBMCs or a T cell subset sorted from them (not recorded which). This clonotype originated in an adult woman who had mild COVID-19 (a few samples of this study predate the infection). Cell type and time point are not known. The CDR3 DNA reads TGTGCCAGCAGTTCCGGGCTAGCGGGACCCGGGGAGCTGTTTTTT. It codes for CASSSGLAGPGELFF.